These 20 T cell receptor beta chains were all obtained from the same sample, sequenced in a study of identical twins (dated by TCRdb to 2016 to 2017). The library was built by means of 5' RACE. These reads were obtained on an Illumina HiSeq 2000. Through fastp at Q25 and MiXCR, TCRdb rebuilt clones from the public reads, retaining in-frame beta chains. Merged by CDR3 protein, the rows form single entries marked with the most common genes and DNA. The sample data list about 520,000 distinct CDR3 sequences, and roughly 21% of these were observed just once. 0.91% of the sample comes from the top ten. These same records also appear under a second study, on T cells expressing NK-cell markers.

Sequenced input: CD4+ T cells sorted from blood. The receptor set was obtained from a woman in her late teens or twenties in good health.

The V and J genes are TRBV6-5 and TRBJ2-5, with TRBD1 matching 11 bases. V lost 4 bases, J lost 4 bases, and 8 bases stayed unmatched. The germline CDR1 and CDR2 sequences are MNHEY and SVGAGI. The CDR3 is made up of 16 amino acids. The CDR3: CASSFSRTGGVETQYF. The CDR3 nucleotides are TGTGCCAGCAGTTTCTCCCGGACAGGGGGCGTAGAGACCCAGTACTTC.

The table lists this clonotype with a few counts. This chain links TRBV7-9 with TRBJ2-7; D not certain. The CDR3 extends over 12 amino acids. Germline CDR1 reads SEHNR; CDR2 reads FQNEAQ (reference sequence). The V end lost 8 bases, the J end lost 6 bases, and 14 bases lay between the germline ends. Here the CDR3 reads CASHGWEGEQYF. The DNA of the CDR3 is TGTGCCAGCCATGGGTGGGAAGGCGAGCAGTACTTC.

The chain couples TRBV3-1 to TRBJ2-5; 8 nucleotides agree with TRBD2. This CDR3 spans 15 amino acids. V shed 1 base, J shed 4 bases, and the junction held 5 bases outside the gene matches. Germline V lookup: CDR1 LGHDT, CDR2 YNNKEL (reference sequence). In DNA, the CDR3 is TGTGCCAGCAGCCAAGCGGGGGGGGTACCAGAGACCCAGTACTTC. This codes for CASSQAGGVPETQYF.

This clonotype has only a few counts. The V and J genes are TRBV20-1 and TRBJ1-1, with 9 bases fitting TRBD1. This CDR3 has 13 amino acids. Germline V CDR1 and CDR2: DFQATT, SNEGSKA (reference sequence). V was pared by 3 bases and J by 8 bases, with 7 bases of the junction left unmatched. The CDR3 DNA is TGCAGTGCTAGGGGGACAGGGAGTGGCGAAGCTTTCTTT. It codes for CSARGTGSGEAFF.

This clonotype was picked up a small number of times. The rearrangement uses TRBV19 and TRBJ2-1, with TRBD1 matching 8 bases. CDR1 LNHDA and CDR2 SQIVND come from the germline V gene (reference sequence). Unmatched junction bases numbered 13, after V lost 3 bases and J lost 0 bases. CDR3 length: 19 amino acids. The CDR3 spells CASSISVGTGRSSYNEQFF. DNA for the CDR3: TGTGCCAGTAGTATCTCGGTCGGGACAGGTCGAAGCTCCTACAATGAGCAGTTCTTC.

This clonotype was observed a handful of times. V is TRBV20-1 and J is TRBJ2-6, with no clear D. Germline CDR1 reads DFQATT; CDR2 reads SNEGSKA (reference sequence). This CDR3 is built from 12 residues. The germline V and J ends were trimmed by 6 bases and 3 bases, with 6 bases remaining between them. As DNA, the CDR3 is TGCAGTGCCAGTATTGGGGCCAACGTCCTGACTTTC. Translation: CSASIGANVLTF.

In this sample, this clonotype turned up a few times. The chain couples TRBV6-2 or TRBV6-3 to TRBJ2-2; no firm D call. V lost 2 bases and J lost 4, with 8 bases in between. The CDR3 extends over 14 amino acids. Germline lookup yields CDR1 MNHEY and CDR2 SVGEGT. The CDR3 protein is CASSYLIGTGELFF. Written as DNA, the CDR3 is TGTGCCAGCAGTTACCTCATAGGCACCGGGGAGCTGTTTTTT.

J is TRBJ1-1 and V is TRBV10-3, with 8 bases matching TRBD1. V shed 2 bases and J 3 bases; nucleotides not matched to a gene: 5. The CDR3 has 15 amino acids. From germline, CDR1 is ENHRY and CDR2 SYGVKD. CDR3 nucleotide sequence: TGTGCCATCAGTGAGGGACAGGGAGGTTACACTGAAGCTTTCTTT. It codes for CAISEGQGGYTEAFF.

The gene calls are TRBV5-1 and TRBJ2-2; the D gene is possibly TRBD2 (6 bases). Germline values: CDR1 SGHRS, CDR2 YFSETQ. V lost 5 bases, J lost 6 bases, and 11 bases lay in between. This CDR3 is built from 13 residues. CDR3 residues: CASRGLGPGELFF. The CDR3 coding sequence is TGCGCCAGCAGGGGACTCGGGCCCGGGGAGCTGTTTTTT.

J is TRBJ2-1 and V is TRBV20-1, with 13 bases that match TRBD2. Germline-derived CDR1 and CDR2 are DFQATT and SNEGSKA (reference sequence). There are 19 residues in the CDR3. V dropped 1 base and J dropped 0; count of bases not matched to a gene: 9. The DNA for the CDR3 is TGCAGTGCTAGAGTATCCGGGACTAGCGGGAAATTCTCCTACAATGAGCAGTTCTTC. Amino acid sequence: CSARVSGTSGKFSYNEQFF.

Only a few counts were recorded for this clonotype. The chain combines TRBV12-3 or TRBV12-4 with TRBJ2-7; 7 bases line up with TRBD1. After removal of 6 bases from V and 2 bases from J, the junction contained 13 bases not matched to a gene. This CDR3 is 16 amino acids long. The CDR3 here is CASSPGPDRATYEQYF. CDR3 nucleotides: TGTGCCAGCAGCCCCGGCCCCGACAGGGCCACCTACGAGCAGTACTTC.

J is TRBJ1-1 and V is TRBV5-1; D is unclear. Germline assignment: CDR1 SGHRS and CDR2 YFSETQ. The CDR3 contains 15 residues. Trimming removed 1 base at V and 1 base at J, with 11 bases between. CDR3 sequence: CASSLHRVQNTEAFF. CDR3 bases: TGCGCCAGCAGCTTGCACCGGGTTCAGAACACTGAAGCTTTCTTT.

This clonotype was detected many times. V is TRBV12-3 or TRBV12-4 and J is TRBJ2-5, with D unresolved. Trimming stripped 4 bases from V and 5 bases from J, with 14 bases between. CDR3 length: 14 residues. The chain's CDR3 is CASSSSTGRETQYF. The CDR3 DNA is TGTGCCAGCAGTTCGTCGACGGGTAGGGAGACCCAGTACTTC.

In this sample, this clonotype turned up a few times. This chain joins TRBV25-1 and TRBJ2-3; D unresolved. V shed 4 bases and J shed 9 bases, with 11 bases lying between them. The CDR3 has 12 residues. In germline, CDR1 is MGHDK, CDR2 SYGVNS. CDR3 nucleotide sequence: TGTGCCAGCAGTGGGTTCAAGCTCACGCAGTATTTT. It codes for CASSGFKLTQYF.

This clonotype was seen a few times. The chain carries TRBV5-1 and TRBJ1-1; D is ambiguous. Germline CDR1 and CDR2: SGHRS and YFSETQ. This CDR3 has 14 amino acids. Trimming removed 0 bases from V and 1 base from J, with 7 bases in between. The DNA for the CDR3 is TGCGCCAGCAGCTTGGCGTCTGGGAACACTGAAGCTTTCTTT. The encoded protein is CASSLASGNTEAFF.

V gene TRBV2 combines with J gene TRBJ2-2; a weak D match, TRBD1 (5 bases). With 5 bases removed from V and 4 bases from J, the gap between germline ends came to 17 bases. Per the germline V gene, CDR1 is SNHLY and CDR2 is FYNNEI. The CDR3 is 16 amino acids. The CDR3 reads CASSYRSQGITGELFF. DNA for the CDR3: TGTGCCAGCAGTTATAGAAGTCAGGGTATCACCGGGGAGCTGTTTTTT.

The sample holds many counts of this clonotype. The CDR3 DNA sequence: TGTGCCAGCAGGCGACAGGGCTCTGGGGCCAACGTCCTGACTTTC. Amino acids: CASRRQGSGANVLTF. The genes are TRBV12-3 or TRBV12-4 and TRBJ2-6, with 7 bases identical to TRBD1. Trimming removed 6 bases from V and 0 bases from J; junction bases left unmatched: 2. CDR3 length equals 15 residues.

The rearrangement joins TRBV25-1 to TRBJ2-2; D perhaps matches TRBD1 (6 bases). Germline V gene data show CDR1 as MGHDK and CDR2 as SYGVNS. V shed 4 bases and J shed 0 bases, with 12 bases lying between them. CDR3 length: 16 amino acids. The DNA for the CDR3 is TGTGCCAGCAGTGGTAGGCAGGGGACGAACACCGGGGAGCTGTTTTTT. Translation gives CASSGRQGTNTGELFF.

This clonotype showed up just a few times. The chain combines TRBV7-2 with TRBJ1-6; D possibly corresponds to TRBD1 (6 bases). Germline-derived CDR1 and CDR2 are SGHTA and FQGNSA. With 4 bases removed from V and 6 bases from J, the gap between germline ends came to 13 bases. CDR3 length equals 15 residues. For the CDR3, the DNA is TGTGCCAGCAGCTCCGAGAACAGGGTTAATTCACCCCTCCACTTT. It is translated as CASSSENRVNSPLHF.

The chain couples TRBV5-1 to TRBJ2-5; 13 bases fit TRBD2. CDR3 length: 18 amino acids. J lost 5 bases, V lost 2 bases, and 12 bases had no gene match. The germline V gene has CDR1 SGHRS and CDR2 YFSETQ. As DNA, the CDR3 is TGCGCCAGCAGCTTAGGTGGACTAGCGGGAGCGTCTGGGGAGACCCAGTACTTC. Amino acids: CASSLGGLAGASGETQYF.